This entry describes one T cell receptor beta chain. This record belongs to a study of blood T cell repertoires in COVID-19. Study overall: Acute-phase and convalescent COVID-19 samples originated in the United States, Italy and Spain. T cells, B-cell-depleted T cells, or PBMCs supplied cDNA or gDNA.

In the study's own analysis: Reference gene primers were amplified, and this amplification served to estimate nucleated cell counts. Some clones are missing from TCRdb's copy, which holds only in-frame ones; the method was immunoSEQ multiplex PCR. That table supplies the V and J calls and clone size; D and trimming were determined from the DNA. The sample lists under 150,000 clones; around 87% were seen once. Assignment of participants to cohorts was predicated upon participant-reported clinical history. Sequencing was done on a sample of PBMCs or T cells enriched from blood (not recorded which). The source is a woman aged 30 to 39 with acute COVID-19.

The CDR3 DNA is TGTGCCAGCAGTGGGCTAGCGGGCCACACAGATACGCAGTATTTT. It specifies CASSGLAGHTDTQYF. The chain employs TRBV2 and TRBJ2-3; 8 bases line up with TRBD2. The V segment lost 4 bases and the J segment 2 bases; nucleotides outside the gene matches: 5. CDR3 length: 15 amino acids. Germline lookup yields CDR1 SNHLY and CDR2 FYNNEI.